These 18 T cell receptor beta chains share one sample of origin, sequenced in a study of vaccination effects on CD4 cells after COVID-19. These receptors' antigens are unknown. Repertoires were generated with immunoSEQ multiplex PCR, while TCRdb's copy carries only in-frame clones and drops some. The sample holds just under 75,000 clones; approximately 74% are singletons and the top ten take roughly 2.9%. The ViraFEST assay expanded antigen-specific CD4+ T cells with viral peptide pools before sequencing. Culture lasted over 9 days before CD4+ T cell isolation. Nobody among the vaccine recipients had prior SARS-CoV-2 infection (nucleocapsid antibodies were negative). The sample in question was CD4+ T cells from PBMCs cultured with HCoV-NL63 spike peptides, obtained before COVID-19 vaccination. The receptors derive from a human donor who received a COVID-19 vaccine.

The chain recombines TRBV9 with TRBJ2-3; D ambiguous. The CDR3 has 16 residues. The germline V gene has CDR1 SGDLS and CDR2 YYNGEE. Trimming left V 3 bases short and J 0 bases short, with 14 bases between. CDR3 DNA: TGTGCCAGCAGCGGGTTGACGGTTACTAGCACAGATACGCAGTATTTT. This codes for CASSGLTVTSTDTQYF.

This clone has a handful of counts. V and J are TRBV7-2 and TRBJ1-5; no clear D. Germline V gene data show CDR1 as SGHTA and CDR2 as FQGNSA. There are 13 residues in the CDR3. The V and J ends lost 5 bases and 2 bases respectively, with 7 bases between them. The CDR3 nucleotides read TGTGCCAGCAGCCGCAACGGCAATCAGCCCCAGCATTTT. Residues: CASSRNGNQPQHF.

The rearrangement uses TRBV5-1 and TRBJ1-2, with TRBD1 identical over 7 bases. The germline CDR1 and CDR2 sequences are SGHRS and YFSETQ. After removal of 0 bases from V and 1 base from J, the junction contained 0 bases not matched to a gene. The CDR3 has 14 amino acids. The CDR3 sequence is CASSLGQGNYGYTF. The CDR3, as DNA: TGCGCCAGCAGCTTGGGACAGGGTAACTATGGCTACACCTTC.

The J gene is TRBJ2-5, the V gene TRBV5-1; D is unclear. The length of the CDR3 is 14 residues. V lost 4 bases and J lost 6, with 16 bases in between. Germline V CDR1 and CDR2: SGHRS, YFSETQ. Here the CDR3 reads CASSPWTVEKTQYF. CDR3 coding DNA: TGCGCCAGCAGCCCCTGGACGGTTGAGAAGACCCAGTACTTC.

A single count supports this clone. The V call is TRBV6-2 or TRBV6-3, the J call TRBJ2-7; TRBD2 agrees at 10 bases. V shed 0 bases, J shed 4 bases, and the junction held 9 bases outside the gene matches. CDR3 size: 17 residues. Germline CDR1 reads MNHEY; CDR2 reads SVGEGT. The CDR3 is CASSYSRLVAGGYEQYV. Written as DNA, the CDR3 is TGTGCCAGCAGTTACTCGAGGTTGGTAGCGGGGGGTTACGAGCAGTACGTC.

Here the CDR3 reads CASGPPQGARTDTQYF. CDR3 sequence (DNA): TGTGCTAGTGGCCCACCACAGGGGGCACGCACAGATACGCAGTATTTT. J is TRBJ2-3 and V is TRBV12-5; 9 positions match TRBD1. The CDR3 is 16 amino acids. J was trimmed by 1 base and V by 6 bases; bases with no gene match: 8. Germline assignment: CDR1 LGHNT and CDR2 FRNRAP.

This CDR3 reads CASSLGGSSNQPQHF. CDR3 sequence (DNA): TGTGCCAGCAGTTTGGGAGGGTCGAGCAATCAGCCCCAGCATTTT. V usage is TRBV28 and J usage is TRBJ1-5, with unresolved D. This CDR3 region has 15 residues. Germline V gives CDR1 MDHEN, CDR2 SYDVKM. Deletions cut 3 bases from V and 1 base from J, with 10 bases between.

The CDR3 DNA reads TGTGCCAGTAGTGTCGACAGGGGGCGAAGTCAGCCCCAGCATTTT. It codes for CASSVDRGRSQPQHF. V is TRBV19 and J is TRBJ1-5; 10 nucleotides match TRBD1. The germline V gene has CDR1 LNHDA and CDR2 SQIVND (reference sequence). CDR3 length: 15 amino acids. V lost 5 bases, J lost 6 bases, and 7 bases stayed unmatched.

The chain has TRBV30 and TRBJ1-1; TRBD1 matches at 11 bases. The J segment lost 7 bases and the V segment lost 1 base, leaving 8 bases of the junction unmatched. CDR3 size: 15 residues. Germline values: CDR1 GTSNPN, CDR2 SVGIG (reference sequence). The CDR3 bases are TGTGCCTGGAGTGCCGGACAGGGGGCTTTAAGTGAAGCTTTCTTT. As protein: CAWSAGQGALSEAFF.

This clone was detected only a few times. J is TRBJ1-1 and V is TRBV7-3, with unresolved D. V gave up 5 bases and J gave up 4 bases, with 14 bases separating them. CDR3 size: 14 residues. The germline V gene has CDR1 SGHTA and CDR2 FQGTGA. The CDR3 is CASSLGWESTEAFF. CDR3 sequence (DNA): TGTGCCAGCAGCCTCGGTTGGGAGAGCACTGAAGCTTTCTTT.

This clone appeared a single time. CDR3 residues: CASSPSQGSTEAFF. DNA for the CDR3: TGTGCCAGCTCACCATCGCAGGGAAGCACTGAAGCTTTCTTT. The rearrangement uses TRBV18 and TRBJ1-1; D might be TRBD1 (5 bases). Germline V gives CDR1 KGHSH, CDR2 LQKENI. This CDR3 has 14 amino acids. Trimming shortened V by 2 bases and J by 4 bases, and 11 bases separated the two germline ends.

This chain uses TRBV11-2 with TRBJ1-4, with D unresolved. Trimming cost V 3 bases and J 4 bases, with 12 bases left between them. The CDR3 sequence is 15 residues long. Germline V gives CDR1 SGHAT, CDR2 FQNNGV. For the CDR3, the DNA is TGTGCCAGCAGCTTGGGCCGGGCCCTTAATGAAAAACTGTTTTTT. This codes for CASSLGRALNEKLFF.

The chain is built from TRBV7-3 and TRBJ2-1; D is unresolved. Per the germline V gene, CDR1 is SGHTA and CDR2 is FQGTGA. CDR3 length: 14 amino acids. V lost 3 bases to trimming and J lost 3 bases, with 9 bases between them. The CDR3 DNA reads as TGTGCCAGCAGCTTGACGGACCGCTACAATGAGCAGTTCTTC. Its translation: CASSLTDRYNEQFF.

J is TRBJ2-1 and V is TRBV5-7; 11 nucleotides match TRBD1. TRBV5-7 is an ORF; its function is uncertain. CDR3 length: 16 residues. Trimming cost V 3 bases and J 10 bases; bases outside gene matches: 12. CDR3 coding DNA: TGTGCCAGCAGCTCGGAGGTAGGACAGGGGGCCCGGGAGCAGTTCTTC. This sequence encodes CASSSEVGQGAREQFF.

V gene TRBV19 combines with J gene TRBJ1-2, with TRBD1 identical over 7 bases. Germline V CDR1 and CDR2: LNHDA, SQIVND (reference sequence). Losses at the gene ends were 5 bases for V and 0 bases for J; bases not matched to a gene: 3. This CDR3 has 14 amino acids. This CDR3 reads CASSLGTANYGYTF. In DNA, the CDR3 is TGTGCCAGTAGTCTCGGGACAGCTAACTATGGCTACACCTTC.

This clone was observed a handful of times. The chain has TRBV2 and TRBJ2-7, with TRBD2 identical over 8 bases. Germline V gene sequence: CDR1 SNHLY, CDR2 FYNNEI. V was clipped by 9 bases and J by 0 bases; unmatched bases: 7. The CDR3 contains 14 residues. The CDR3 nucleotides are TGTGCCAGTCAACTAGCGGAAAGCTCCTACGAGCAGTACGTC. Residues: CASQLAESSYEQYV.

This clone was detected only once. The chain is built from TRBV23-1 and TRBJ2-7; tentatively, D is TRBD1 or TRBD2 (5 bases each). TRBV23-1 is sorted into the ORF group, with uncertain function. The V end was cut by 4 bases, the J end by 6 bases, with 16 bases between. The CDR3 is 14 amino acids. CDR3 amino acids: CASSLSGWGIEQYV. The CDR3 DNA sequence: TGCGCCAGCAGTCTATCCGGTTGGGGGATCGAGCAGTACGTC.

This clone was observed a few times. The CDR3, as DNA: TGTGCCAGCAAGTATCAAAGCTCCTACGAGCAGTACGTC. Its protein is CASKYQSSYEQYV. This chain connects TRBV2 to TRBJ2-7, with D hard to call. Trimming removed 7 bases from V and 0 bases from J, with 10 bases in between. Germline V gives CDR1 SNHLY, CDR2 FYNNEI. This CDR3 region has 13 residues.